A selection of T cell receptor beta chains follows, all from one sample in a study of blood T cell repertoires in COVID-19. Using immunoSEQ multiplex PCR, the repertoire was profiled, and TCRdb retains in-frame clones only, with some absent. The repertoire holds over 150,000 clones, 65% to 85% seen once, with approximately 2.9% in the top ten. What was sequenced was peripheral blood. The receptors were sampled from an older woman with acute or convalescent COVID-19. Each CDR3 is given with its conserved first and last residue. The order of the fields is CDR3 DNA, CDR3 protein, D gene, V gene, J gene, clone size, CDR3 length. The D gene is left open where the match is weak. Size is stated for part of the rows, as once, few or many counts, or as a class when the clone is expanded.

TGTGCCAGCTCACCCGTAAGACAGGGAGCCTACGAGCAGTACTTC,CASSPVRQGAYEQYF,TRBD1,TRBV18,TRBJ2-7,.,15
TGTGCCAGCAGGGACAGGGGGCGGCCTTTATCTGGCTACACCTTC,CASRDRGRPLSGYTF,TRBD1,TRBV27,TRBJ1-2,few,15
TGTGCCTGGGCGGACCAAGAGACCCAGTACTTC,CAWADQETQYF,.,TRBV30,TRBJ2-5,.,11
TGTGCCAGCAGCTTAGCGGGGGCGAGGGAGACCCAGTACTTC,CASSLAGARETQYF,.,TRBV7-6,TRBJ2-5,.,14
TGTGCCAGCAGCTTGGGACGACTTATCGGTCAGCCCCAGCATTTT,CASSLGRLIGQPQHF,.,TRBV5-8,TRBJ1-5,.,15
TGTGCCAGCAGTTACGGACTAGCGGGGAGTAATGAGCAGTTCTTC,CASSYGLAGSNEQFF,TRBD2,TRBV6-6,TRBJ2-1,.,15
TGTGCCAGCAGTCGCCCGGGACAGGGTTACAATGAGCAGTTCTTC,CASSRPGQGYNEQFF,TRBD1,TRBV27,TRBJ2-1,.,15
TGTGCCAGCAGCGACCCTCCCGGGAAAAGGGCAAAAGAGACCCAGTACTTC,CASSDPPGKRAKETQYF,.,TRBV11-2,TRBJ2-5,.,17
TGTGCCAGCAGCCTGACACCAAACACTGAAGCTTTCTTT,CASSLTPNTEAFF,.,TRBV6-5,TRBJ1-1,.,13
TGTGCCAGCAGTGAAGGCAGGGGGCCTCACGAGCAGTACTTC,CASSEGRGPHEQYF,TRBD1,TRBV2,TRBJ2-7,once,14
TGTGCCAGCAGCTCCAGGAACACCGGGGAGCTGTTTTTT,CASSSRNTGELFF,.,TRBV7-2,TRBJ2-2,.,13
TGTGCCACCACCCAAACGGGGGGCACTGAAGCTTTCTTT,CATTQTGGTEAFF,.,TRBV15,TRBJ1-1,.,13
TGTGCCATTTCTACGCGGAATCAGCCCCAGCATTTT,CAISTRNQPQHF,.,TRBV12-3/TRBV12-4,TRBJ1-5,.,12
TGTGCCAGCAGCGGCAGGGCTGGGCCTAATGAAAAACTGTTTTTT,CASSGRAGPNEKLFF,.,TRBV11-2,TRBJ1-4,.,15
TGTGCCAGCAGTTTAGGGCTAGCGGGGGGACGGGCCGAGCAGTACTTC,CASSLGLAGGRAEQYF,TRBD2,TRBV27,TRBJ2-7,.,16
TGTGCCAGCAGCAATTCGGGGGTTCTAGCCAAAAACATTCAGTACTTC,CASSNSGVLAKNIQYF,.,TRBV21-1,TRBJ2-4,.,16
TGTGCCAGCAGCCCACAGGGGAGGAACACTGAAGCTTTCTTT,CASSPQGRNTEAFF,TRBD1,TRBV6-2/TRBV6-3,TRBJ1-1,.,14
TGTGCCAGCAGTTCCCAGGGGGGCTACACCTTC,CASSSQGGYTF,.,TRBV6-6,TRBJ1-2,few,11
TGTGCCAGCAGCTTAAATAGCGGGGCATTGTACGAGCAGTACTTC,CASSLNSGALYEQYF,TRBD2,TRBV7-2,TRBJ2-7,.,15
TGTGCCAGCAGTTTAACAGGTTCGGACCGAAACACCATATATTTT,CASSLTGSDRNTIYF,.,TRBV28,TRBJ1-3,once,15
TGCGCCAGCAGCTTGTTGACAGGGGGAAACACCGGGGAGCTGTTTTTT,CASSLLTGGNTGELFF,TRBD1,TRBV5-1,TRBJ2-2,.,16
TGTGCCAGCAGCTCTAATGACAGGGCGGGTCAGCCCCAGCATTTT,CASSSNDRAGQPQHF,TRBD1,TRBV7-9,TRBJ1-5,few,15
TGCGCCAGCAGCCAACTAGCGGGGGGCAAGGAGACCCAGTACTTC,CASSQLAGGKETQYF,TRBD2,TRBV5-1,TRBJ2-5,.,15
TGCAGTGCTAGTCCGCGGGCCTACAGGGGGGGTACAGATACGCAGTATTTT,CSASPRAYRGGTDTQYF,.,TRBV20-1,TRBJ2-3,once,17
TGTGCCAGCAGCGGAGGACAGGGAGGAAGAGAAAAACTGTTTTTT,CASSGGQGGREKLFF,TRBD1,TRBV5-4,TRBJ1-4,.,15
TGTGCCAGCAGTCTAACAGGGGGGAACACTGAAGCTTTCTTT,CASSLTGGNTEAFF,TRBD1,TRBV7-3,TRBJ1-1,.,14
TGTGCCAGTAGTATTCGGGGACAGGGGCGCGAGCAGTACTTC,CASSIRGQGREQYF,TRBD1,TRBV19,TRBJ2-7,.,14
TGCGCCAGCAGCTTAGTGGGGGGGCCTGCAGATACGCAGTATTTT,CASSLVGGPADTQYF,.,TRBV5-1,TRBJ2-3,.,15
TGTGCCAGTAAGGAGCGGGGGGGATTAGAGACCCAGTACTTC,CASKERGGLETQYF,TRBD2,TRBV19,TRBJ2-5,.,14
TGTGCCAGCAGTTACTCGACAGGGGCTGTTTCACCCCTCCACTTT,CASSYSTGAVSPLHF,TRBD1,TRBV6-5,TRBJ1-6,.,15
TGTGCCAGCAGCTTGGCACTCAATGAGCAGTTCTTC,CASSLALNEQFF,.,TRBV5-4,TRBJ2-1,.,12
TGTGCCAGCAGTTCCATTGGGACAGGGAACCCCTATGGCTACACCTTC,CASSSIGTGNPYGYTF,TRBD1,TRBV27,TRBJ1-2,.,16
TGCGCCAGCAGTCCCAGCGGGGGAGAGACCCAGTACTTC,CASSPSGGETQYF,TRBD2,TRBV10-1,TRBJ2-5,.,13
TGTGCCAGCTTAATGAACACTGAAGCTTTCTTT,CASLMNTEAFF,.,TRBV6-5,TRBJ1-1,once,11
TGTGCCTCCAGCCCCAGGCCTACCTACAATGAGCAGTTCTTC,CASSPRPTYNEQFF,.,TRBV9,TRBJ2-1,once,14
TGTGCCAGCAGTATCATAGAGAATCAGCCCCAGCATTTT,CASSIIENQPQHF,.,TRBV6-5,TRBJ1-5,.,13
TGTGCCAGCAGTGTCCCGCAGGGGACTGAAGCTTTCTTT,CASSVPQGTEAFF,.,TRBV25-1,TRBJ1-1,.,13
TGTGCCAGCACTACAGGGGAAGTCGGCCAGCCCCAGCATTTT,CASTTGEVGQPQHF,TRBD1,TRBV19,TRBJ1-5,.,14
TGTGCCAGCAGCTTATCTTTCGGAGGTGAAAAACTGTTTTTT,CASSLSFGGEKLFF,.,TRBV7-9,TRBJ1-4,.,14
TGTGCCAGCAGCTTAGTCCTGCCCGGGTTGGAGGAAAAACTGTTTTTT,CASSLVLPGLEEKLFF,.,TRBV7-6,TRBJ1-4,.,16
TGCGCCAGCAGCTCCGGGACAGCCGGGGAGCTGTTTTTT,CASSSGTAGELFF,TRBD1,TRBV5-1,TRBJ2-2,.,13
TGTGCCACCAGTGATTCCCCTGGGGGGGGCCAAGAGACCCAGTACTTC,CATSDSPGGGQETQYF,TRBD2,TRBV24-1,TRBJ2-5,.,16
TGTGCCAGAAGCCGGGCAGAAACTAGGCATAACTCCTACGAGCAGTACTTC,CARSRAETRHNSYEQYF,.,TRBV7-5,TRBJ2-7,.,17
TGTGCCAGCAGCGAAAGCGGGAGTTCACCCCTCCACTTT,CASSESGSSPLHF,.,TRBV3-1/TRBV3-2,TRBJ1-6,.,13
TGTGCCAGCAGTTCGGGGGGCCTGGAAGATACGCAGTATTTT,CASSSGGLEDTQYF,.,TRBV28,TRBJ2-3,.,14
TGCGCCAGCAGCTTGGAAGGGGGCAATCAGCCCCAGCATTTT,CASSLEGGNQPQHF,.,TRBV5-1,TRBJ1-5,.,14